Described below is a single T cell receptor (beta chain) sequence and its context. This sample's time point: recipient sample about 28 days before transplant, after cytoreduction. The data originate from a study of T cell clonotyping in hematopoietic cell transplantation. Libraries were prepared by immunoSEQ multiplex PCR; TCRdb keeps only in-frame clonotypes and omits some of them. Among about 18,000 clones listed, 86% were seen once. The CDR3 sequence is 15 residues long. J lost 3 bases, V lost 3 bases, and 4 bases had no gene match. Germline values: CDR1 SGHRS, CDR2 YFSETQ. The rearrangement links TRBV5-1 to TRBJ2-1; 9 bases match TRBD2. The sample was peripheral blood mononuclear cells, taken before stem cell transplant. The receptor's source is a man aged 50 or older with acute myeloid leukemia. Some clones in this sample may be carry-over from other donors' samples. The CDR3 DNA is TGCGCCAGCAGCTCCTCTAGCGGGGACTACAATGAGCAGTTCTTC. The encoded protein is CASSSSSGDYNEQFF. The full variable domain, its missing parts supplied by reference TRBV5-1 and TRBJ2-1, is KAGVTQTPRYLIKTRGQQVTLSCSPISGHRSVSWYQQTPGQGLQFLFEYFSETQRNKGNFPGRFSGRQFSNSRSEMNVSTLELGDSALYLCASSSSSGDYNEQFFGPGTRLTVL.